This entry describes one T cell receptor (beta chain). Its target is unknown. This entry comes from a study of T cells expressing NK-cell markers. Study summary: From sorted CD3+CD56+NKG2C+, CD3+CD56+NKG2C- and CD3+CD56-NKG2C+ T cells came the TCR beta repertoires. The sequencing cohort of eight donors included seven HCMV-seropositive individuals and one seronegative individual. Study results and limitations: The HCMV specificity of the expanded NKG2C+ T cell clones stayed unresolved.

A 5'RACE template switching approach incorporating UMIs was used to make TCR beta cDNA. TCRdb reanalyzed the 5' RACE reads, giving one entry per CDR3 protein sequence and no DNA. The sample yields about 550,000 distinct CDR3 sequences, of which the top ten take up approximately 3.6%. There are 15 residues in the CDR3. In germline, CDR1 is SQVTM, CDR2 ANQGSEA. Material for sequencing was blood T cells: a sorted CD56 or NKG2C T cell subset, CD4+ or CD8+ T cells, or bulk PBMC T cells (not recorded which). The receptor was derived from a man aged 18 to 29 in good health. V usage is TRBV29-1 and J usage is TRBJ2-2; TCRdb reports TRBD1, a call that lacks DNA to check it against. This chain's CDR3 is CSARGQNTGSGELFF.